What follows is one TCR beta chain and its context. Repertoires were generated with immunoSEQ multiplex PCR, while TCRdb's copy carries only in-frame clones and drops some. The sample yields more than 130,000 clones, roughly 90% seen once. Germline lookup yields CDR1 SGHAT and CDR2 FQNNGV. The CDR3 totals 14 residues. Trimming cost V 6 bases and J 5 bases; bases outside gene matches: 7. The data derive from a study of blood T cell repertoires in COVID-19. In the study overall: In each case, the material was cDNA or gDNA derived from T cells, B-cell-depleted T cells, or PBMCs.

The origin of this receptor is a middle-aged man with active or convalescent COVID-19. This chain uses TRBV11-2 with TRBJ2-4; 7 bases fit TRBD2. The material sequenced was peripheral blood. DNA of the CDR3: TGTGCCAGCAGTTTTAGGCTAGCGGAAAACATTCAGTACTTC. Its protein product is CASSFRLAENIQYF.